This T cell receptor (beta chain) was observed in a study of cytomegalovirus exposure and HLA in healthy donors. Study results and caveats: The CMV antigen specificity of a few CMV-associated chains was confirmed through in vitro analysis. Segments of the TCR beta V type were, in most cases, productive about 87% or about 30% of the time in an earlier analysis.

Trimming cost V 6 bases and J 3 bases, with 15 bases left between them. Germline V gene lookup returns CDR1 MNHNS and CDR2 SASEGT. The CDR3 contains 14 residues. Comments on this clone: What it recognizes is unknown.

This PCR relied on a set of 60 Vbeta primers and 13 Jbeta primers. The protocol was immunoSEQ multiplex PCR, while the TCRdb copy is restricted to in-frame clones and leaves out a portion. The sample contains around 120,000 clones, 73% of which appear only once. The material sequenced was PBMCs. This sequence was found in a woman in her thirties or forties in good health and CMV-seronegative. The rearrangement joins TRBV6-1 to TRBJ2-7; the D is unclear. CDR3 amino acids: CASRDNNVVYEQYF. In DNA, the CDR3 is TGTGCCAGCAGAGATAACAATGTCGTCTACGAGCAGTACTTC.